This T cell receptor (beta chain) was documented in a study of vaccination and CD4 T cells after COVID-19. The wider study: Researchers treated control cultures with a CEFX pool, an HIV-1 Nef pool, or no peptide.

As regards this clonotype: Antigen specificity is unknown.

Whole-study results and caveats: Vaccine-specific clones numbering 304 of 307 showed spike mono-reactivity in convalescent patients. Among convalescent patients, a median around 85% of reactive clones emerged only after vaccination.

Sequenced with the Oncomine TCR Beta short-read assay was DNA taken from cultured CD4+ T cells. One entry per CDR3 protein, called by TCRdb with MiXCR from the PCR reads. This repertoire shows 15,000 to 20,000 distinct CDR3 sequences, around 55% found once; its top ten account for about a sixth. The CDR3 runs 15 residues. V was trimmed by 1 base and J by 3 bases, leaving 10 bases between them. Germline V CDR1 and CDR2: SGHTA, FQGNSA. The time point was: late sampling 161 to 241 days after vaccination in a few convalescent patients. The sample's treatment: roughly 10-day PBMC culture with coronavirus spike peptide pools or control peptides (ViraFEST assay).

This chain uses TRBV7-2 with TRBJ1-5; D gene uncertain. The source is a human donor who had recovered from COVID-19. The starting material was CD4+ T cells from blood, cultured in vitro, obtained about 7 months after SARS-CoV-2 vaccination. The CDR3 is CASSLGGLTNQPQHF. CDR3 DNA: TGTGCCAGCAGCTTAGGAGGCCTGACCAATCAGCCCCAGCATTTT.